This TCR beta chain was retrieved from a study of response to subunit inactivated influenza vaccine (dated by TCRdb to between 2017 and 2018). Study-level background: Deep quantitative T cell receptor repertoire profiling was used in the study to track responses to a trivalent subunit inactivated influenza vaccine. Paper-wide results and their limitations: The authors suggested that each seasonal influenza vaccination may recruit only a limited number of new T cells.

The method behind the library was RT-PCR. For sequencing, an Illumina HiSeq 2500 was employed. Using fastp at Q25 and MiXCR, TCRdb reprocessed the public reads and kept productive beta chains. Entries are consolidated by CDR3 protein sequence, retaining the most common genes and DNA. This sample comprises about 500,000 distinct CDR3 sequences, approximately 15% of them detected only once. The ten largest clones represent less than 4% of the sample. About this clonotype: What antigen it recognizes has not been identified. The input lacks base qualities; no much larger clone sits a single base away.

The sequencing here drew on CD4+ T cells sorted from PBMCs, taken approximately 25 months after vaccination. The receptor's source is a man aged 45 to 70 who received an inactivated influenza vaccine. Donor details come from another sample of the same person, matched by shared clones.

The base sequence is TGCAGTGCTAGTCAGCAGGCAAAAGAGACCCAGTACTTC. Its protein reads: CSASQQAKETQYF. The chain joins TRBV20-1 to TRBJ2-5; no D gene can be assigned with confidence. Its CDR3 holds 13 amino acids, cysteine through phenylalanine. The CDR3 DNA has 39 bases and is translated from base 1. Per the germline V gene (reference sequence), DFQATT is the CDR1 and SNEGSKA is the CDR2. V and J lose 3 bases and 3 bases, and a span of 11 bases separates them.